The text below deals with one T cell receptor beta chain. These data originate in a study of shared clonotypes between healthy human individuals. Sequenced by immunoSEQ multiplex PCR; TCRdb stores in-frame clones only, minus some. Here the sample spans roughly 770,000 clones, 90% to 97% being singletons. This CDR3 comprises 17 residues. Trimming removed 0 bases from V and 3 bases from J, with 17 bases in between. Germline CDR1 is MDHEN and CDR2 is SYDVKM. Terminally differentiated effector memory CD45RA+ cells were left out of the naive CD8 fraction, which was CD45RO-negative and positively selected for CCR7.

This clonotype was obtained from a man aged 25-40 years in good health. The rearrangement uses TRBV28 and TRBJ1-2, with D possibly matching TRBD1 (5 bases). The specimen was naive CD8+ T cells sorted from blood. CDR3 nucleotide sequence: TGTGCCAGCAGTTTATGGAGTGGTTTCAGGGATGACTATGGCTACACCTTC. Translation: CASSLWSGFRDDYGYTF.